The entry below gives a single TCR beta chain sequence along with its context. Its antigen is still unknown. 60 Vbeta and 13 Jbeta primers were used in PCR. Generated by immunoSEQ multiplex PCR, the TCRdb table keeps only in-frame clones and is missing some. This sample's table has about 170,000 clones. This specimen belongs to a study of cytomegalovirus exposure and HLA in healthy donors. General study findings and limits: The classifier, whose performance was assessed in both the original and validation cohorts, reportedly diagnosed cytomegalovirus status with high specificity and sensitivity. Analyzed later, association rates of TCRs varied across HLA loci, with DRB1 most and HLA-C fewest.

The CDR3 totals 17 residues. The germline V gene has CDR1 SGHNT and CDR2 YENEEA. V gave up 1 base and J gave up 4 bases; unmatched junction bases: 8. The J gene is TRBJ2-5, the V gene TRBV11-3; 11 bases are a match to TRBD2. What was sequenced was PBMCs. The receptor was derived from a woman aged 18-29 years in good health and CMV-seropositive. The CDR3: CASSLALAGGLLETQYF. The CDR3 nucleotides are TGTGCCAGCAGCTTAGCGCTAGCGGGGGGTCTCTTAGAGACCCAGTACTTC.